The rows below give T cell receptor beta chains drawn from one sample of a study of T cells after yellow fever vaccination. MiXCR, run by TCRdb on the 5' RACE reads, gives a single entry per CDR3 protein. This sample has a few hundred thousand distinct CDR3 sequences, with around 21% found just once. The material sequenced was PBMCs, taken 15 days after the yellow fever booster vaccination. The receptors originated from a man aged 25-45 years who received the YFV17D yellow fever vaccine. CDR3s include the opening cysteine and the closing phenylalanine or tryptophan. A D gene is named only where the DNA matches it firmly. Where a row states a size, it is once, few, many or the class of an expanded clone; other rows omit it.

size	V	D	J	DNA	CDR3
.	TRBV7-3	.	TRBJ2-7	TGTGCCTGCAGCTCAGGGGGGGACGAGCAGTACTTC	CACSSGGDEQYF
.	TRBV3-1	.	TRBJ2-3	TGTGCCAGCAGCCAAGATCTCGCTACATTCAGGCCAGATACGCAGTATTTT	CASSQDLATFRPDTQYF
few	TRBV12-3/TRBV12-4	.	TRBJ1-5	TGTGCCAGCAGTTTCCGGGTGCAGCCCCAGCATTTT	CASSFRVQPQHF
few	TRBV4-2	TRBD1	TRBJ2-7	TGTGCCAGCAGCCTATCCGGGACAGGAATACTTACCTACGAGCAGTACTTC	CASSLSGTGILTYEQYF
.	TRBV7-2	TRBD2	TRBJ2-2	TGTGCCAGCAGCTTATCCGCTAGCGGGAGGTGGAACACCGGGGAGCTGTTTTTT	CASSLSASGRWNTGELFF
.	TRBV5-5	TRBD1	TRBJ1-1	TGTGCCAGCAGCTACCCCGGGACAGGGCTGTTAGAAGCTTTCTTT	CASSYPGTGLLEAFF
few	TRBV23-1	.	TRBJ2-7	TGCGCCAGCACTCCGACAATGACGGTTTCCTCCGAGCAGTACTTC	CASTPTMTVSSEQYF
few	TRBV14	.	TRBJ2-1	TGTGCCAGCAGCCAAGTTTCCGGAGCCTTGGCGGATGAGCAGTTCTTC	CASSQVSGALADEQFF
.	TRBV7-3	.	TRBJ2-1	TGTGCCAGCAGCTTTGGGGCCCCTAGTAGTAATGAGCAGTTCTTC	CASSFGAPSSNEQFF
few	TRBV18	TRBD2	TRBJ2-5	TGTGCCAGCTCACCACTAGGCGGGGGCCAAGAGACCCAGTACTTC	CASSPLGGGQETQYF
.	TRBV24-1	.	TRBJ2-1	TGTGCCACCAGTGATTCAGGGACCCTCTACAATGAGCAGTTCTTC	CATSDSGTLYNEQFF
few	TRBV10-1	TRBD1	TRBJ2-1	TGCGCCAGCAGTCCACAGACAGGGATTTATGAGCAGTTCTTC	CASSPQTGIYEQFF
few	TRBV5-1	TRBD1	TRBJ1-2	TGCGCCAGCAGCCAGGGACAGGGTCGCTATGGCTACACCTTC	CASSQGQGRYGYTF
.	TRBV20-1	TRBD1	TRBJ2-2	TGCAGTGCTAGGGACAGGATCGCCGGGGAGCTGTTTTTT	CSARDRIAGELFF
.	TRBV7-8	.	TRBJ2-1	TGTGCCAGCAGCTTAGAGATAAGTCGTTACAATGAGCAGTTCTTC	CASSLEISRYNEQFF
many	TRBV7-8	.	TRBJ2-1	TGTGCCAGCAGCCGGGACAATGAGCAGTTCTTC	CASSRDNEQFF
few	TRBV20-1	.	TRBJ2-7	TGCAGTGCTAGGGAAGAAACCTACGAGCAGTACTTC	CSAREETYEQYF
.	TRBV5-1	.	TRBJ2-1	TGCGCCAGACGTGTCCCCTACAATGAGCAGTTCTTC	CARRVPYNEQFF
few	TRBV20-1	.	TRBJ2-7	TGCAGTGCTACTCGCCCGGGGGAACCGCAGTACTTC	CSATRPGEPQYF
few	TRBV12-3/TRBV12-4	TRBD1	TRBJ2-5	TGTGCCAGCAGTCGTTCCGGGACAGGAGAGACCCAGTACTTC	CASSRSGTGETQYF
.	TRBV27	.	TRBJ2-7	TGTGCCAGCGCTCTGGGGGGGGGCCCCTCCTACGAGCAGTACTTC	CASALGGGPSYEQYF
few	TRBV7-2	.	TRBJ2-1	TGTGCCAGCAGCTCCTCTAGCGCTATAGTCAATGAGCAGTTCTTC	CASSSSSAIVNEQFF
.	TRBV7-2	.	TRBJ2-7	TGTGCCAGCAGCTTAATGGCGGGTAGCTCCTACGAGCAGTACTTC	CASSLMAGSSYEQYF
.	TRBV19	.	TRBJ2-2	TGTGCCAGTAGTATGGGAGTAGCCGGGGAGCAGTTTTTT	CASSMGVAGEQFF
.	TRBV24-1	.	TRBJ2-1	TGTGCCACCAGTGATTTGGAGGGCCTCTTTGACAATGAGCAGTTCTTC	CATSDLEGLFDNEQFF
.	TRBV9	.	TRBJ2-2	TGTGCCAGCAGCGTAGGAGCGGAGGACACCGGGGAGCTGTTTTTT	CASSVGAEDTGELFF
.	TRBV12-3/TRBV12-4	TRBD2	TRBJ2-5	TGTGCCAGCAGTTCCGGGACTAAAGAGACCCAGTACTTC	CASSSGTKETQYF
.	TRBV9	TRBD1	TRBJ1-1	TGTGCCAGCAGCGTAGGGGACAGGGACGATGAAGCTTTCTTT	CASSVGDRDDEAFF
few	TRBV6-5	TRBD1	TRBJ2-5	TGTGCCAGCAGTTACAGGGGGACAGGGGTGGGAGACCAAGAGACCCAGTACTTC	CASSYRGTGVGDQETQYF
few	TRBV5-1	.	TRBJ2-5	TGCGCCAGCAGCTTGGAGGGCCGTTCCGAGACCCAGTACTTC	CASSLEGRSETQYF
.	TRBV5-6	.	TRBJ2-1	TGTGCCAGCAGCTTGGCTAGCCCCCATGAGCAGTTCTTC	CASSLASPHEQFF
many	TRBV10-3	.	TRBJ2-2	TGTGCCATCAGTGATAGGACAAACTGGACCGGGGAGCTGTTTTTT	CAISDRTNWTGELFF
few	TRBV5-1	.	TRBJ2-7	TGCGCCAGCAGCCTGGATCGGGACACCGCTTACGAGCAGTACTTC	CASSLDRDTAYEQYF
few	TRBV5-1	TRBD2	TRBJ2-1	TGCGCCAGCAGATTAGCGGGAGAGGGCTACAATGAGCAGTTCTTC	CASRLAGEGYNEQFF